This T cell receptor beta chain was found in a study of blood T cell repertoires in COVID-19. Study in general: PBMCs, B-cell-depleted T cells, or T cells provided the cDNA or gDNA that made up the material.

This clone was seen more than once but under ten times. Using immunoSEQ multiplex PCR, the repertoire was profiled, and TCRdb retains in-frame clones only, with some absent. Here the sample spans just over 300,000 clones, roughly 90% being singletons. Enrollment of patients from Seattle took place during active infection, with longitudinal follow-up. Trimming left V 1 base short and J 11 bases short, with 11 bases between. Germline V gene lookup returns CDR1 SEHNR and CDR2 FQNEAQ (reference sequence). CDR3 length: 12 amino acids. The clonotype originates from a woman in her 30s with COVID-19, enrolled during active disease. This chain links TRBV7-9 with TRBJ2-5; weak D call: TRBD1 (5 bases). The sample consisted of peripheral blood. CDR3 nucleotide sequence: TGTGCCAGCAGCTTAGGGCAGGGAACGCAGTACTTC. As protein: CASSLGQGTQYF.